Below are 19 T cell receptor beta chains sequenced from a single sample in a study of patients and donors after allogeneic stem cell transplantation. TCRdb re-called the RT-PCR reads through MiXCR, storing one row per CDR3 protein. The sample has approximately 170,000 distinct CDR3 sequences; nearly 25% are singletons. The source material was blood, either unsorted or a sorted T cell fraction (not recorded which). Every receptor here comes from a human donor who was either an allogeneic HSCT recipient or a stem cell or donor lymphocyte infusion donor (not recorded which). It is not recorded whose cells these are; they may come from a transplant donor.

This clonotype was found a few times. This chain joins TRBV7-2 and TRBJ1-6; D might be TRBD1 (6 bases). Germline loops: CDR1 SGHTA, CDR2 FQGNSA. V was clipped by 6 bases and J by 6 bases, with 18 bases between them. CDR3 length equals 16 residues. Here the CDR3 reads CASRPDSSYSNSPLHF. The DNA of the CDR3 is TGTGCCAGCAGACCGGACAGCTCTTATTCTAATTCACCCCTCCACTTT.

About this clonotype itself: The conserved closing phenylalanine or tryptophan is absent in this CDR3, likely reflecting a read error. The CDR3 is CASSDSGNTIYL. In DNA form, the CDR3 reads TGTGCCAGCAGCGACTCTGGAAACACCATATATTTG. This chain uses TRBV3-1 with TRBJ1-3; D is unclear. V was cut by 5 bases and J by 0 bases, with 2 bases left in between. CDR1 is LGHDT and CDR2 is YNNKEL in the germline V gene (reference sequence). This CDR3 has 12 amino acids.

This clonotype was seen a few times. This rearrangement joins TRBV27 to TRBJ2-1; D possibly matches TRBD1 or TRBD2 (5 bases each). Looked up from germline, CDR1 is MNHEY and CDR2 is SMNVEV (reference sequence). The CDR3 loop spans 15 amino acids. Trimming took off 6 bases at V and 2 bases at J, with 14 bases between the two ends. The CDR3 bases are TGTGCCAGCAGCCTCAGGGACGGCCCCTACAATGAGCAGTTCTTC. It translates to CASSLRDGPYNEQFF.

In this sample, this clonotype turned up a few times. The chain recombines TRBV19 with TRBJ1-5; the match to TRBD1 covers 10 bases. Germline CDR1 LNHDA, CDR2 SQIVND (reference sequence). V lost 6 bases, J lost 5 bases, and 7 bases stayed unmatched. This CDR3 comprises 15 residues. The CDR3 here is CASSVGQGVDQPQHF. CDR3 nucleotides: TGTGCCAGTAGCGTTGGACAGGGGGTCGATCAGCCCCAGCATTTT.

This clonotype has just a few counts. The chain uses TRBV29-1 and TRBJ2-7; D ambiguous. Germline assignment: CDR1 SQVTM and CDR2 ANQGSEA. The CDR3 consists of 12 residues. Trimming took 6 bases from V and 7 from J, leaving 16 bases between them. The CDR3: CSVETRRREQYF. The CDR3 region has the DNA TGCAGCGTCGAGACACGACGTAGAGAGCAGTACTTC.

The chain employs TRBV10-3 and TRBJ1-4; D remains ambiguous. The V end was cut by 11 bases, the J end by 2 bases, with 12 bases between. The CDR3 loop spans 13 amino acids. CDR1 is ENHRY, CDR2 SYGVKD, per germline. The CDR3 DNA reads as TGTGCCTTAGGGCTAGGCACTAATGAAAAACTGTTTTTT. This codes for CALGLGTNEKLFF.

V and J are TRBV5-1 and TRBJ2-7; 9 bases are shared with TRBD1. J gave up 2 bases and V 1 base, and 4 bases lay outside the gene matches. Per germline, CDR1 SGHRS and CDR2 YFSETQ. This CDR3 has 15 amino acids. CDR3 nucleotide sequence: TGCGCCAGCAGCTTGCAACAGGGGGCGCCCTACGAGCAGTACTTC. This translates into CASSLQQGAPYEQYF.

The sample holds many counts of this clonotype. CDR3 residues: CASSLEWGSYTEAFF. The CDR3 region has the DNA TGCGCCAGCAGCTTGGAGTGGGGGTCCTACACTGAAGCTTTCTTT. V is TRBV5-1 and J is TRBJ1-1, with a possible D match to TRBD1 (5 bases). The V gene's germline CDR1 is SGHRS and CDR2 YFSETQ. The CDR3 contains 15 residues. Trimming removed 0 bases from V and 3 bases from J, with 12 bases in between. Variable domain in full (rest from reference TRBV5-1 and TRBJ1-1): KAGVTQTPRYLIKTRGQQVTLSCSPISGHRSVSWYQQTPGQGLQFLFEYFSETQRNKGNFPGRFSGRQFSNSRSEMNVSTLELGDSALYLCASSLEWGSYTEAFFGQGTRLTVV.

This clonotype has a handful of counts. The rearrangement joins TRBV5-6 to TRBJ1-1, with no clear D. V lost 2 bases, J lost 4 bases, and 12 bases lay in between. Looked up from germline, CDR1 is SGHDT and CDR2 is YYEEEE. CDR3 size: 14 residues. In DNA, the CDR3 is TGTGCCAGCAGCTTCTCTCTTTGGGGCACTGAAGCTTTCTTT. Amino acid sequence: CASSFSLWGTEAFF.

V is TRBV5-1 and J is TRBJ2-3; perhaps TRBD2 as D (5 bases). Trimming removed 1 base at V and 2 bases at J, with 11 bases between. Germline V gene lookup returns CDR1 SGHRS and CDR2 YFSETQ. The CDR3 is made up of 15 amino acids. CDR3 nucleotides: TGCGCCAGCAGCTTGTATTCGGGATTCACAGATACGCAGTATTTT. It codes for CASSLYSGFTDTQYF.

This clonotype was counted only a few times. The chain employs TRBV7-2 and TRBJ1-3, with D maybe TRBD1 (5 bases). With 7 bases removed from V and 2 bases from J, the gap between germline ends came to 12 bases. CDR1 and CDR2 from the germline V gene are SGHTA and FQGNSA. The CDR3 is 14 residues long. CDR3 in DNA: TGTGCCAGCAAGGGGTCGAGAACTGGAAACACCATATATTTT. Its protein product is CASKGSRTGNTIYF.

This clonotype was detected a few times. The rearrangement links TRBV7-6 to TRBJ1-4; no clear D gene. The V gene lost 2 bases and the J gene lost 7 bases, with 8 bases spanning the gap. The CDR3 is 13 amino acids. CDR1 is SGHVS and CDR2 is FNYEAQ in the germline V gene. CDR3: CASSLSGPEKLFF. CDR3 nucleotide sequence: TGTGCCAGCAGCTTATCGGGTCCTGAAAAACTGTTTTTT.

The chain has TRBV4-2 and TRBJ2-1, with 8 nucleotides matching TRBD1. The V gene end was trimmed by 2 bases and the J gene end by 3 bases; junction bases not matched to a gene: 12. Germline V CDR1 and CDR2: LGHNA, YNFKEQ. This CDR3 has 18 residues. CDR3 sequence (DNA): TGTGCCAGCAGCCAAATCCTAAACCGGGACAGGCACTACAATGAGCAGTTCTTC. It translates to CASSQILNRDRHYNEQFF.

J is TRBJ2-2 and V is TRBV20-1, with 9 bases fitting TRBD1. V shed 1 base, J shed 5 bases, and the junction held 11 bases outside the gene matches. The CDR3 contains 17 residues. Germline-derived CDR1 and CDR2 are DFQATT and SNEGSKA (reference sequence). The CDR3 DNA follows: TGCAGTGCTAGAGCCCTCGGACAGGGGCAGGATACCGGGGAGCTGTTTTTT. This encodes CSARALGQGQDTGELFF.

CDR3 protein: CASSTGGDTEAFF. The DNA for the CDR3 is TGTGCCAGCAGTACAGGGGGGGACACTGAAGCTTTCTTT. The chain recombines TRBV25-1 with TRBJ1-1, with 8 bases aligning to TRBD1. The CDR3 length is 13 residues. The V and J ends lost 5 bases and 3 bases, in that order; junction bases with no gene match: 2. CDR1 and CDR2 from the germline V gene are MGHDK and SYGVNS.

The V gene is TRBV20-1, the J gene TRBJ2-1, with 9 bases aligning to TRBD2. The germline V gene has CDR1 DFQATT and CDR2 SNEGSKA (reference sequence). V was pared by 1 base and J by 5 bases, with 9 bases of the junction left unmatched. The length of the CDR3 is 16 residues. CDR3 DNA sequence: TGCAGTGCTAGAGGCATAGCGGGAGATGAGGACAATGAGCAGTTCTTC. It specifies CSARGIAGDEDNEQFF.

This clonotype has only one observation. The chain recombines TRBV30 with TRBJ2-4, with D unresolved. The CDR3 totals 12 residues. The germline V gene encodes CDR1 GTSNPN and CDR2 SVGIG (reference sequence). V was clipped by 6 bases and J by 3 bases, with 9 bases between them. In nucleotides, the CDR3 is TGTGCCTGCCCAGGCGACAAAAACATTCAGTACTTC. It codes for CACPGDKNIQYF.

This clonotype was seen a few times. The chain carries TRBV24-1 and TRBJ1-1; D is undetermined. Germline CDR1 is KGHDR and CDR2 is SFDVKD. V was shortened by 8 bases and J by 8 bases, with 11 bases between the two germline ends. CDR3 length: 11 amino acids. CDR3 residues: CATMRAEEAFF. Written as DNA, the CDR3 is TGTGCCACCATGAGGGCAGAGGAAGCTTTCTTT.

This clonotype was seen many times. Mismatch with germline at one junction end may stem from a read error. This chain links TRBV5-1 with TRBJ2-2; D uncertain. Germline loops: CDR1 SGHRS, CDR2 YFSETQ. CDR3 length: 12 amino acids. As DNA, the CDR3 is TGTGCCAGCAGTTTAGTGCCCGGGGAGCTGTTTTTT. Protein sequence: CASSLVPGELFF. Looking up the rest from reference TRBV5-1 and TRBJ2-2 gives the full variable domain: KAGVTQTPRYLIKTRGQQVTLSCSPISGHRSVSWYQQTPGQGLQFLFEYFSETQRNKGNFPGRFSGRQFSNSRSEMNVSTLELGDSALYLCASSLVPGELFFGEGSRLTVL.